These 21 T cell receptor beta chains originate from one sample sequenced in a study. Each CDR3 protein is one row after TCRdb ran MiXCR on the 5' RACE reads. The sample has 62,000 or so distinct CDR3 sequences; just under 30% are singletons. The sample was tumor-infiltrating naive CD4+ T cells sorted from the breast tumor. Subset denoted: naive CD4+ T cells, CD4+CD45RA+CD25-. All receptors come from a female donor with breast cancer.

This clonotype has more than one count but fewer than ten. The chain employs TRBV6-5 and TRBJ2-2, with D perhaps assigned TRBD1 or TRBD2 (5 bases each). This CDR3 has 14 residues. Per the germline V gene, CDR1 is MNHEY and CDR2 is SVGAGI. V was cut by 5 bases and J by 12 bases, with 19 bases left in between. CDR3 nucleotide sequence: TGTGCCAGCAGTAACGGGGCCTATATGGGAAAGCTGTTTTTT. Amino acid sequence: CASSNGAYMGKLFF.

This clonotype came up many times. The chain uses TRBV20-1 and TRBJ2-3; the D gene is possibly TRBD2 (5 bases). Germline CDR1 reads DFQATT; CDR2 reads SNEGSKA (reference sequence). The CDR3 runs 14 residues. V dropped 5 bases and J dropped 8 bases, with 20 bases sitting between them. CDR3 DNA sequence: TGCAGTGCTCCCCGCCTAGAGGAGGATGGTACGCAGTATTTT. Translating it yields CSAPRLEEDGTQYF.

This clonotype was counted between two and nine times. The chain employs TRBV28 and TRBJ2-5; 10 bases match TRBD1. Germline V gene data show CDR1 as MDHEN and CDR2 as SYDVKM. J lost 3 bases, V lost 4 bases, and 5 bases had no gene match. This CDR3 spans 15 amino acids. CDR3 loop: CASSSAGTGEETQYF. As DNA, the CDR3 is TGTGCCAGCAGTTCGGCCGGGACAGGGGAAGAGACCCAGTACTTC.

This sequence joins TRBV9 and TRBJ2-7; D unresolved. This CDR3 is 14 amino acids long. V lost 1 base and J lost 1, with 9 bases in between. Germline CDR1 is SGDLS and CDR2 is YYNGEE. CDR3 protein: CASSVSLVSYEQYF. CDR3 nucleotide sequence: TGTGCCAGCAGCGTATCATTAGTGTCCTACGAGCAGTACTTC. Combining the CDR3 with reference TRBV9 and TRBJ2-7 gives the whole variable domain DSGVTQTPKHLITATGQRVTLRCSPRSGDLSVYWYQQSLDQGLQFLIQYYNGEERAKGNILERFSAQQFPDLHSELNLSSLELGDSALYFCASSVSLVSYEQYFGPGTRLTVT.

Turning to this clonotype: A much larger clone sits a single nucleotide away, making a read error possible. The conserved phenylalanine or tryptophan is not found at the CDR3 terminus, so this likely reflects a read error. No DNA is shown, since the ends of the CDR3 on it are uncertain; the CDR3 is the one TCRdb lists. The chain carries TRBV7-2 and TRBJ1-1; no DNA check was done on the table's D call, TRBD1. Germline CDR1 SGHTA, CDR2 FQGNSA. The CDR3 contains 12 residues when both ends are counted. This chain's CDR3 is CASSPEAPKTHV.

Many counts were recorded for this clonotype. This chain joins TRBV7-8 and TRBJ1-2; 8 positions agree with TRBD1. The ends lost 1 base at V and 4 bases at J; junction bases unmatched: 5. There are 15 residues in the CDR3. Per germline, CDR1 SGHVS and CDR2 FQNEAQ. The CDR3 DNA reads TGTGCCAGCAGCTTAGATGGACAGGGATTCTATGGCTACACCTTC. Translation: CASSLDGQGFYGYTF.

The V and J genes are TRBV7-9 and TRBJ1-2; D is ambiguous. This CDR3 has 12 amino acids. V shed 1 base and J shed 8 bases, with 8 bases lying between them. CDR1 is SEHNR and CDR2 is FQNEAQ in the germline V gene (reference sequence). CDR3 DNA: TGTGCCAGCAGCTTAGAGGGTTGGGGCTACACCTTC. Its translation: CASSLEGWGYTF.

This clonotype appeared a few times. The junction and the germline gene differ at one end; a read error may be behind it. The genes are TRBV5-1 and TRBJ1-4, with D hard to call. CDR3 size: 14 residues. The germline V gene encodes CDR1 SGHRS and CDR2 YFSETQ. The CDR3 nucleotides are TGCGCCAGCAGCTTGCCCGGCGGTGGTGAAAAACCGTTTTTT. Translated: CASSLPGGGEKPFF.

There are a few counts of this clonotype. The chain links TRBV24-1 to TRBJ1-2; D gene uncertain. Trimming shortened V by 3 bases and J by 8 bases, and 9 bases separated the two germline ends. The germline V gene has CDR1 KGHDR and CDR2 SFDVKD. This CDR3 comprises 12 residues. DNA of the CDR3: TGTGCCACCAGTGATGATAGTTTCGGCTACACCTTC. Its translation: CATSDDSFGYTF.

V and J are TRBV11-2 and TRBJ1-3; D ambiguous. The length of the CDR3 is 12 residues. Per the germline V gene, CDR1 is SGHAT and CDR2 is FQNNGV. V shed 5 bases and J shed 8 bases, with 10 bases lying between them. CDR3 DNA: TGTGCCAGCAGCCCCCCGGTAGACACCATATATTTT. This gives the protein CASSPPVDTIYF.

This clonotype appeared many times. The chain links TRBV7-2 to TRBJ1-6; D is unclear. The germline gives CDR1 SGHTA, CDR2 FQGNSA. CDR3 size: 13 residues. Trimming took 1 base from V and 9 from J, leaving 7 bases between them. CDR3 coding DNA: TGTGCCAGCAGCTTAGAGGGAGTTTCACCCCTCCACTTT. Protein: CASSLEGVSPLHF.

The CDR3 region is CASSDRLGREGTGELFF. CDR3 sequence (DNA): TGTGCCAGCAGTGATAGATTGGGCAGGGAAGGAACCGGGGAGCTGTTTTTT. This chain links TRBV2 with TRBJ2-2, with a possible D match to TRBD1 (5 bases). V lost 3 bases to trimming and J lost 5 bases, with 19 bases between them. The CDR3 covers 17 residues. Germline loops: CDR1 SNHLY, CDR2 FYNNEI.

The V and J genes are TRBV29-1 and TRBJ1-2; D is perhaps TRBD1 (5 bases). The CDR3 totals 13 residues. The V and J ends lost 4 bases and 2 bases respectively, with 11 bases between them. The germline CDR1 and CDR2 sequences are SQVTM and ANQGSEA. The CDR3 DNA sequence: TGCAGCGTTGGAACAGGCGTCAACTATGGCTACACCTTC. Its translation: CSVGTGVNYGYTF. Full variable domain (outside the CDR3, taken from reference TRBV29-1 and TRBJ1-2): SAVISQKPSRDICQRGTSLTIQCQVDSQVTMMFWYRQQPGQSLTLIATANQGSEATYESGFVIDKFPISRPNLTFSTLTVSNMSPEDSSIYLCSVGTGVNYGYTFGSGTRLTVV.

This clonotype appeared a few times. The CDR3 coding sequence is TGCAGCACCACGGGGCTAGCGGGAGTCCCAGATACGCAGTATTTT. Translated: CSTTGLAGVPDTQYF. V and J are TRBV29-1 and TRBJ2-3; 10 nucleotides agree with TRBD2. V lost 8 bases to trimming and J lost 4 bases; unmatched junction nucleotides: 12. In germline, CDR1 is SQVTM, CDR2 ANQGSEA. CDR3 length equals 15 residues.

The chain uses TRBV24-1 and TRBJ2-1, with 8 bases that match TRBD2. Germline values: CDR1 KGHDR, CDR2 SFDVKD. V trimming: 4 bases; J trimming: 4 bases; junction bases outside the gene matches: 11. There are 17 residues in the CDR3. CDR3 sequence (DNA): TGTGCCACCAGTGAACCTTCGGGGGGGGGCCCTTACAATGAGCAGTTCTTC. Translation: CATSEPSGGGPYNEQFF.

Within the sample, this clonotype is medium-sized. The chain is built from TRBV7-3 and TRBJ2-1; TRBD2 matches 13 bases. The CDR3 runs to 14 residues. After removal of 5 bases from V and 7 bases from J, the junction contained 2 bases not matched to a gene. Germline V gene lookup returns CDR1 SGHTA and CDR2 FQGTGA. The CDR3 bases are TGTGCCAGCAGCCAGACTAGCGGGGGGAATGAGCAGTTCTTC. This sequence encodes CASSQTSGGNEQFF.

This clonotype has more than one count but fewer than ten. CDR3 in DNA: TGCAGTGCTGACGACCGACAGGGGGCGTCCGGCTCTGGGGCCAACGTCCTGACTTTC. This codes for CSADDRQGASGSGANVLTF. This chain connects TRBV20-1 to TRBJ2-6, with 10 bases identical to TRBD1. CDR1 DFQATT and CDR2 SNEGSKA come from the germline V gene (reference sequence). This CDR3 is 19 amino acids long. V shed 5 bases, J shed 0 bases, and the junction held 13 bases outside the gene matches.

This chain links TRBV20-1 with TRBJ1-2, with TRBD1 as a possible D gene (6 bases). CDR1 and CDR2 from the germline V gene are DFQATT and SNEGSKA (reference sequence). The CDR3 spans 13 residues. Trimming left V 3 bases short and J 6 bases short, with 14 bases between. DNA for the CDR3: TGCAGTGCTAGCACAGGGAGCGGGGATGGCTACACCTTC. Encoded protein: CSASTGSGDGYTF.

This clonotype was counted a few times. The chain recombines TRBV20-1 with TRBJ1-1; TRBD1 might be the D (6 bases). The CDR3 runs 11 residues. Trimming removed 1 base at V and 10 bases at J, with 10 bases between. Per germline, CDR1 DFQATT and CDR2 SNEGSKA (reference sequence). CDR3 protein: CSARGGQTAFF. Here the CDR3 DNA reads TGCAGTGCTAGAGGAGGACAGACAGCTTTCTTT.

With regard to this clonotype: Relative to the germline gene, one junction end is altered; a read error may explain this. The DNA of the CDR3 is TGTGCCGGCAGCTTAGCGGACACGTCGCATTCACCCCTCCACTTT. Its protein is CAGSLADTSHSPLHF. The chain joins TRBV7-9 to TRBJ1-6, with a tentative D call TRBD1 (5 bases). From germline, CDR1 is SEHNR and CDR2 FQNEAQ (reference sequence). The CDR3 is made up of 15 amino acids. The entire variable domain, with the rest obtained from reference TRBV7-9 and TRBJ1-6, is as follows: DTGVSQNPRHKITKRGQNVTFRCDPISEHNRLYWYRQTLGQGPEFLTYFQNEAQLEKSRLLSDRFSAERPKGSFSTLEIQRTEQGDSAMYLCAGSLADTSHSPLHFGNGTRLTVT.

This clonotype was seen a handful of times. The V and J genes are TRBV7-2 and TRBJ2-7, with a tentative D call TRBD1 (6 bases). The V gene's germline CDR1 is SGHTA and CDR2 FQGNSA. Trimming removed 4 bases from V and 3 bases from J, with 16 bases in between. The CDR3 has 15 amino acids. For the CDR3, the DNA is TGTGCCAGCAGCTCCCTACCGACAGGATACTACGAGCAGTACTTC. The encoded protein is CASSSLPTGYYEQYF. The variable domain in full, with the rest retrieved from reference TRBV7-2 and TRBJ2-7, is GAGVSQSPSNKVTEKGKDVELRCDPISGHTALYWYRQSLGQGLEFLIYFQGNSAPDKSGLPSDRFSAERTGGSVSTLTIQRTQQEDSAVYLCASSSLPTGYYEQYFGPGTRLTVT.